Listed below are T cell receptor beta chains from one sample, sequenced in a study of T-cell memory formation after mild COVID-19. TCRdb analysed the 5' RACE reads with MiXCR anew, one entry per CDR3 protein. This sample has about 120,000 distinct CDR3 sequences, with 22% found just once. Specimen: PBMCs or a T cell subset sorted from them (not recorded which). Receptors originate from a man younger than 35 who had mild COVID-19 (a few samples of this study predate the infection). Cell type and time point are not known. Each CDR3 is given with its conserved first and last residue. The D gene is left open where the match is weak. The listing skips clone size in some rows; elsewhere it reads once, few, many or a size class.

- | TRBJ2-7 | TRBV4-1 | few | TGCGCCAGCAGCGGTCTAGGGAACGAGCAGTACTTC | CASSGLGNEQYF
- | TRBJ1-3 | TRBV25-1 | - | TGTGCCAGCAGTGAAACGGCCGGAAACACCATATATTTT | CASSETAGNTIYF
- | TRBJ2-1 | TRBV4-3 | few | TGCGCCAGCAGCCAAGATAATCCAGGCCAGGGAAGTGAGCAGTTCTTC | CASSQDNPGQGSEQFF
TRBD1 | TRBJ2-7 | TRBV5-1 | few | TGCGCCAGCAGCTCCGGGACAGGGACCAGCGAGCAGTACTTC | CASSSGTGTSEQYF
- | TRBJ2-5 | TRBV5-4 | - | TGTGCCTCCCGGGGGTCGGGGGGCGGGGAGACCCAGTACTTC | CASRGSGGGETQYF
- | TRBJ2-1 | TRBV6-5 | - | TGTGCCAGCGGGTTAGTTGAGAATGAGCAGTTCTTC | CASGLVENEQFF
- | TRBJ2-5 | TRBV11-1 | few | TGTGCCAGCAGCCCCTTCAAGACAGGATCACCCAAAGAGACCCAGTACTTC | CASSPFKTGSPKETQYF
- | TRBJ2-7 | TRBV12-3/TRBV12-4 | many | TGTGCCAGCAGTTTACCAACCCTCGAGCAGTACTTC | CASSLPTLEQYF
- | TRBJ2-3 | TRBV6-4 | - | TGTGCCAGCAGTGACTCGGTGGGTCGGATTGATACGCAGTATTTT | CASSDSVGRIDTQYF
TRBD1 | TRBJ1-1 | TRBV4-1 | - | TGCGCCAGCAGCCGAGGGGGCCTCACTGAAGCTTTCTTT | CASSRGGLTEAFF
- | TRBJ2-1 | TRBV5-1 | many | TGCGCCAGCAGCCCGGACCCCAATGGGGATGAGCAGTTCTTC | CASSPDPNGDEQFF
TRBD1 | TRBJ2-3 | TRBV29-1 | few | TGCAGCTGGACAGGGGTGACAGATACGCAGTATTTT | CSWTGVTDTQYF
- | TRBJ2-2 | TRBV29-1 | many | TGCAGCGTTGAAGTAAGCGGGCGGAACACCGGGGAGCTGTTTTTT | CSVEVSGRNTGELFF
- | TRBJ1-1 | TRBV5-1 | - | TGCGCCAGCAGCGAGCGAGGAATGGAAGCTTTCTTT | CASSERGMEAFF
- | TRBJ1-1 | TRBV11-1 | few | TGTGCCAGCAGCTTTCCCGGGACACCGAACACTGAAGCTTTCTTT | CASSFPGTPNTEAFF
- | TRBJ2-5 | TRBV7-3 | - | TGTGCCAGCAGTAGCGTTGAAGCGGAGACCCAGTACTTC | CASSSVEAETQYF
TRBD2 | TRBJ2-3 | TRBV18 | - | TGTGCCAGCTCACAACTAGCGGGGCGCACAGATACGCAGTATTTT | CASSQLAGRTDTQYF
- | TRBJ2-3 | TRBV6-6 | - | TGTGCCAGCAGTTACTACGCAGCCCCTAGCACAGATACGCAGTATTTT | CASSYYAAPSTDTQYF
- | TRBJ2-5 | TRBV29-1 | - | TGCAGCGCTGGGCAGGGGGGAGAGACCCAGTACTTC | CSAGQGGETQYF
- | TRBJ2-3 | TRBV9 | - | TGTGCCAGCAGCGAAGAAGGCACAGATACGCAGTATTTT | CASSEEGTDTQYF
TRBD2 | TRBJ2-3 | TRBV9 | - | TGTGCCAGCAGCGTAGACGGGACTAGTCCAGATACGCAGTATTTT | CASSVDGTSPDTQYF
- | TRBJ2-2 | TRBV5-4 | - | TGTGCCAGCAGCTTGGAAGTGAACACCGGGGAGCTGTTTTTT | CASSLEVNTGELFF
- | TRBJ2-5 | TRBV20-1 | - | TGCAGTGCTAGAGGAGGCCAGTTGGGGGAGACCCAGTACTTC | CSARGGQLGETQYF
TRBD2 | TRBJ2-1 | TRBV5-8 | - | TGTGCCAGCAGCTTGTATGGGACTAGCGGGGGGGACGATAATGAGCAGTTCTTC | CASSLYGTSGGDDNEQFF
TRBD2 | TRBJ2-2 | TRBV12-3/TRBV12-4 | few | TGTGCCAGCAGTTTAGGGGCTAGCGGGGGGAGTCATTACACCGGGGAGCTGTTTTTT | CASSLGASGGSHYTGELFF
TRBD1 | TRBJ2-2 | TRBV4-1 | - | TGCGCCAGCAGCCAGCAACAGGGGTTGGTTACCGGGGAGCTGTTTTTT | CASSQQQGLVTGELFF
TRBD2 | TRBJ2-1 | TRBV29-1 | few | TGCAGCGTTGTAGGGACTAGCGAGTCCTACAATGAGCAGTTCTTC | CSVVGTSESYNEQFF
TRBD2 | TRBJ2-5 | TRBV9 | - | TGTGCCAGCAGCACTTCCTCGGGACTAGCGGGGGCCAACCAAGAGACCCAGTACTTC | CASSTSSGLAGANQETQYF
- | TRBJ1-1 | TRBV12-3/TRBV12-4 | - | TGTGCCAGCAGTTTTGAGAGGGAAGCTTTCTTT | CASSFEREAFF
TRBD1 | TRBJ2-5 | TRBV6-5 | - | TGTGCCAGCAGTCCCCGGGACAGGGGGGGAGAGACCCAGTACTTC | CASSPRDRGGETQYF
- | TRBJ2-2 | TRBV5-1 | few | TGCGCCAGCAGCTTGGAGGGGGAACACACCGGGGAGCTGTTTTTT | CASSLEGEHTGELFF
TRBD1 | TRBJ1-1 | TRBV7-2 | few | TGTGCCAGCGGGAAACGACAGGGCCCCACTGAAGCTTTCTTT | CASGKRQGPTEAFF
TRBD2 | TRBJ2-1 | TRBV12-3/TRBV12-4 | - | TGTGCCAGCAGTTGGACTAGCGGGGAAGGTGAGCAGTTCTTC | CASSWTSGEGEQFF
TRBD1 | TRBJ1-5 | TRBV27 | - | TGTGCCAGCGCCCGACAGGGAATTAGACAGCCCCAGCATTTT | CASARQGIRQPQHF
TRBD1 | TRBJ2-1 | TRBV9 | - | TGTGCCAGCAGCAGGACAGGGAAGAATGAGCAGTTCTTC | CASSRTGKNEQFF
- | TRBJ2-7 | TRBV20-1 | few | TGCAGTGCTAGAGCTCGGACCTACGAGCAGTACTTC | CSARARTYEQYF
- | TRBJ2-7 | TRBV5-6 | few | TGTGCCAGCAGCTTGGGACTTTCATACTACGAGCAGTACTTC | CASSLGLSYYEQYF
- | TRBJ1-1 | TRBV7-9 | few | TGTGCCAGCAGCCGTACTGACGGACAGCCGGGTGAAGCTTTCTTT | CASSRTDGQPGEAFF
TRBD1 | TRBJ1-5 | TRBV2 | - | TGTGCCAGCAGGGAACAGGGGATGCAGCCCCAGCATTTT | CASREQGMQPQHF
- | TRBJ2-3 | TRBV7-6 | few | TGTGCCAGCAGCTTAGCGTCAGCCCTAGATACGCAGTATTTT | CASSLASALDTQYF
TRBD2 | TRBJ2-2 | TRBV4-3 | - | TGCGCCAGCAGCCAAGATAGCGGGGGGTTAACCGGGGAGCTGTTTTTT | CASSQDSGGLTGELFF
- | TRBJ1-3 | TRBV15 | - | TGTGCCACCAGCAGAGCCAGGACCCACTCTGGAAACACCATATATTTT | CATSRARTHSGNTIYF
TRBD2 | TRBJ2-1 | TRBV2 | - | TGTGCCAGCAGTGAGGGACTACCCAATGAGCAGTTCTTC | CASSEGLPNEQFF
- | TRBJ1-5 | TRBV27 | few | TGTGCCAGCAGTTACAGGGTCGCCCAGCCCCAGCATTTT | CASSYRVAQPQHF
- | TRBJ1-6 | TRBV15 | - | TGTGCCACCAGCAGAGATCTCGGGGGGTGGAATTCACCCCTCCACTTT | CATSRDLGGWNSPLHF
- | TRBJ2-1 | TRBV5-4 | - | TGTGCCAGCAGGGTGGGACCCGGCGTCAATGAGCAGTTCTTC | CASRVGPGVNEQFF
- | TRBJ1-1 | TRBV19 | - | TGTGCCAGTAGTATTACTGGGAACACTGAAGCTTTCTTT | CASSITGNTEAFF